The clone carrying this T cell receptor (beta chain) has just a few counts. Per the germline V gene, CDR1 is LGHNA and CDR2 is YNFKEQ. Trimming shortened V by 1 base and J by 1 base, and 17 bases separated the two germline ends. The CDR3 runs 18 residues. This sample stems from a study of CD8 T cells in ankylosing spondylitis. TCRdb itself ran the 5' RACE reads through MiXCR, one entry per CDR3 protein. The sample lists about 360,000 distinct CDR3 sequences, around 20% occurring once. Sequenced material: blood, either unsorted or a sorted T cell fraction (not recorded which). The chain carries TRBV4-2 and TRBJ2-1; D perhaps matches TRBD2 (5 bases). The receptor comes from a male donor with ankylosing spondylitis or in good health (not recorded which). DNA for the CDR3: TGTGCCAGCAGCCAAGTGGCTCGAGGGCAGTATTCCTACAATGAGCAGTTCTTC. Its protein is CASSQVARGQYSYNEQFF.